The 15 T cell receptor beta chains below all came from one sample that was sequenced in a study of cytomegalovirus exposure and HLA in healthy donors. The PCR had 60 Vbeta and 13 Jbeta primers. Data came from immunoSEQ multiplex PCR; TCRdb stores just in-frame clones and leaves some out. The sample lists 150,000 to 200,000 clones; 76% were seen once. Sample: PBMCs. The source is a woman in her twenties or thirties in good health and CMV-seropositive.

The V gene is TRBV28, the J gene TRBJ1-5, with D possibly being TRBD1 (5 bases). Trimming shortened V by 7 bases and J by 1 base, and 14 bases separated the two germline ends. CDR1 is MDHEN, CDR2 SYDVKM, per germline. The CDR3 has 15 amino acids. As DNA, the CDR3 is TGTGCCAGCACTTACAGGTTGGGGAGCAATCAGCCCCAGCATTTT. Protein: CASTYRLGSNQPQHF.

The J gene is TRBJ2-2, the V gene TRBV7-2, with unresolved D. The CDR3 is 14 amino acids. V was clipped by 1 base and J by 2 bases, with 5 bases between them. CDR1 is SGHTA, CDR2 FQGNSA, per germline. This CDR3 reads CASSLDLNTGELFF. The CDR3, as DNA: TGTGCCAGCAGCTTAGACTTAAACACCGGGGAGCTGTTTTTT.

The chain joins TRBV5-4 to TRBJ1-2; the match to TRBD1 covers 7 bases. The CDR3 consists of 15 residues. Unmatched junction bases numbered 6, after V lost 2 bases and J lost 2 bases. Germline V lookup: CDR1 SGHNT, CDR2 YYREEE (reference sequence). CDR3 sequence (DNA): TGTGCCAGCAGCTTAAACAGGGGCTTGAACTATGGCTACACCTTC. This translates into CASSLNRGLNYGYTF. Full variable domain (remainder filled in from reference TRBV5-4 and TRBJ1-2): ETGVTQSPTHLIKTRGQQVTLRCSSQSGHNTVSWYQQALGQGPQFIFQYYREEENGRGNFPPRFSGLQFPNYSSELNVNALELDDSALYLCASSLNRGLNYGYTFGSGTRLTVV.

The chain carries TRBV4-3 and TRBJ1-3; possibly TRBD1 for D (5 bases). Germline V gene data show CDR1 as LGHNA and CDR2 as YSLEER. V lost 1 base and J lost 2, with 9 bases in between. This CDR3 comprises 15 residues. The CDR3 protein is CASSQGGHPGNTIYF. CDR3 bases: TGCGCCAGCAGCCAAGGGGGCCATCCTGGAAACACCATATATTTT.

This clone was detected only a few times. This chain uses TRBV19 with TRBJ2-7; 9 nucleotides match TRBD1. The V and J ends lost 6 bases and 2 bases, in that order; junction bases with no gene match: 8. The CDR3 runs 15 residues. Germline V gene lookup returns CDR1 LNHDA and CDR2 SQIVND (reference sequence). The CDR3: CASSEGTGMAYEQYF. The CDR3 nucleotides are TGTGCCAGTAGCGAGGGGACAGGGATGGCCTACGAGCAGTACTTC.

The J gene is TRBJ2-5, the V gene TRBV18, with a possible D match to TRBD2 (5 bases). Per the germline V gene, CDR1 is KGHSH and CDR2 is LQKENI. The CDR3 is 15 residues long. The germline V and J ends were trimmed by 2 bases and 0 bases, with 10 bases remaining between them. DNA of the CDR3: TGTGCCAGCTCACCAGGAGGAGCCTACCAAGAGACCCAGTACTTC. This codes for CASSPGGAYQETQYF.

The J gene is TRBJ1-2, the V gene TRBV2, with D perhaps matching TRBD1 (6 bases). Germline V gene data show CDR1 as SNHLY and CDR2 as FYNNEI. There are 14 residues in the CDR3. Trimming pared 6 bases from V and 3 bases from J, leaving 14 bases between. DNA for the CDR3: TGTGCCAGCAGGAGGGGTCGGACAGACTATGGCTACACCTTC. Protein product: CASRRGRTDYGYTF. Supplemented by reference TRBV2 and TRBJ1-2, the full variable domain reads EPEVTQTPSHQVTQMGQEVILRCVPISNHLYFYWYRQILGQKVEFLVSFYNNEISEKSEIFDDQFSVERPDGSNFTLKIRSTKLEDSAMYFCASRRGRTDYGYTFGSGTRLTVV.

This clone was detected only a few times. V usage is TRBV5-4 and J usage is TRBJ2-1; 8 bases match TRBD1. CDR3 length equals 18 residues. J lost 0 bases, V lost 4 bases, and 12 bases had no gene match. Germline V gives CDR1 SGHNT, CDR2 YYREEE (reference sequence). In nucleotides, the CDR3 is TGTGCCAGCAGCGCACCGACAGGGGCCCGTAGCTCCTACAATGAGCAGTTCTTC. It is translated as CASSAPTGARSSYNEQFF.

The gene calls are TRBV9 and TRBJ1-2, with D possibly TRBD1 on 6 matching bases. Germline V gene lookup returns CDR1 SGDLS and CDR2 YYNGEE. Trimming removed 2 bases from V and 8 bases from J, with 16 bases in between. This CDR3 is 14 amino acids long. The CDR3 DNA follows: TGTGCCAGCAGCGTTACAGGGAACCCGGAAGGCTACACCTTC. This translates into CASSVTGNPEGYTF. Together with reference TRBV9 and TRBJ1-2, the CDR3 gives the full variable domain: DSGVTQTPKHLITATGQRVTLRCSPRSGDLSVYWYQQSLDQGLQFLIQYYNGEERAKGNILERFSAQQFPDLHSELNLSSLELGDSALYFCASSVTGNPEGYTFGSGTRLTVV.

V and J are TRBV13 and TRBJ1-6, with D tentatively TRBD1 (5 bases). The CDR3 consists of 17 residues. Trimming took off 5 bases at V and 7 bases at J, with 21 bases between the two ends. The germline V gene encodes CDR1 PRHDT and CDR2 FYEKMQ (reference sequence). The CDR3, as DNA: TGTGCCAGCAGCAAGTACCAGTCAGGGTTCAGGAATTCACCCCTCCACTTT. Its translation is CASSKYQSGFRNSPLHF.

V usage is TRBV5-1 and J usage is TRBJ1-4; 8 bases agree with TRBD1. Germline V gives CDR1 SGHRS, CDR2 YFSETQ. The CDR3 length is 14 residues. The junction had 7 bases not matched to a gene; V was cut back by 4 bases and J by 8 bases. The CDR3 bases are TGCGCCAGCAGCGGGACAGGCCAGGGGGAAAAACTGTTTTTT. Protein sequence: CASSGTGQGEKLFF. Combining the CDR3 with reference TRBV5-1 and TRBJ1-4 gives the whole variable domain KAGVTQTPRYLIKTRGQQVTLSCSPISGHRSVSWYQQTPGQGLQFLFEYFSETQRNKGNFPGRFSGRQFSNSRSEMNVSTLELGDSALYLCASSGTGQGEKLFFGSGTQLSVL.

The chain combines TRBV4-2 with TRBJ2-5, with 8 bases identical to TRBD1. Germline CDR1 and CDR2: LGHNA and YNFKEQ. CDR3 length: 14 residues. Trimming took 1 base from V and 4 from J; bases not matched to a gene: 2. CDR3 amino acids: CASSQAQGAETQYF. The CDR3 DNA is TGTGCCAGCAGCCAAGCGCAGGGGGCAGAGACCCAGTACTTC.

V and J are TRBV7-8 and TRBJ1-1, with D tentatively TRBD1 (6 bases). Trimming stripped 3 bases from V and 5 bases from J, with 22 bases between. CDR1 SGHVS and CDR2 FQNEAQ come from the germline V gene. This CDR3 contains 17 residues. The CDR3 reads CASSFPGQSNFGTEAFF. Here the CDR3 DNA reads TGTGCCAGCAGCTTCCCGGGACAAAGTAATTTCGGGACTGAAGCTTTCTTT.

This clone appeared a few times. The rearrangement links TRBV11-2 to TRBJ2-6; D unresolved. Germline CDR1 SGHAT, CDR2 FQNNGV. The ends were cut back, 1 base at V and 1 base at J, with 11 bases in the middle. CDR3 length: 17 amino acids. The DNA for the CDR3 is TGTGCCAGCAGCTTAGGGCAGTTACCTTCTGGGGCCAACGTCCTGACTTTC. It translates to CASSLGQLPSGANVLTF. Based on the CDR3 plus reference TRBV11-2 and TRBJ2-6, the full variable domain is EAGVAQSPRYKIIEKRQSVAFWCNPISGHATLYWYQQILGQGPKLLIQFQNNGVVDDSQLPKDRFSAERLKGVDSTLKIQPAKLEDSAVYLCASSLGQLPSGANVLTFGAGSRLTVL.

There are a few counts of this clone. The CDR3 sequence is CASSRRGAGGELFF. CDR3 bases: TGTGCCAGCAGCAGGCGGGGGGCCGGCGGGGAGCTGTTTTTT. The V and J genes are TRBV21-1 and TRBJ2-2; the tabulated D call, TRBD2, remains unverified against the DNA. TRBV21-1 is designated a pseudogene. The length of the CDR3 is 14 residues.